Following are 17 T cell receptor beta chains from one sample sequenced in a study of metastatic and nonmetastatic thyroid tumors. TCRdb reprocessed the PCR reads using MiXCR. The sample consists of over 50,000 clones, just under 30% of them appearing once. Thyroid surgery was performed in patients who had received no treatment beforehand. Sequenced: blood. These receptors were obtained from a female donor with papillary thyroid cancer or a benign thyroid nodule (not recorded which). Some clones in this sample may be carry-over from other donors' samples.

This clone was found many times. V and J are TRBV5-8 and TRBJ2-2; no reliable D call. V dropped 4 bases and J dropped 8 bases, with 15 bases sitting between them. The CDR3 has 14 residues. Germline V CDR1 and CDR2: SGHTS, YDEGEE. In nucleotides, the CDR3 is TGTGCCAGCAGCCCCATTGCGTGGGCGGGGGAGCTGTTTTTT. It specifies CASSPIAWAGELFF.

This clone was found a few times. The CDR3 loop reads CASSLGAYEQYF. CDR3 in DNA: TGTGCCAGCAGCCTAGGGGCGTACGAGCAGTACTTC. The chain uses TRBV11-2 and TRBJ2-7, with a possible D match to TRBD1 (5 bases). CDR3 length: 12 amino acids. The V gene's germline CDR1 is SGHAT and CDR2 FQNNGV. Trimming stripped 5 bases from V and 4 bases from J, with 9 bases between.

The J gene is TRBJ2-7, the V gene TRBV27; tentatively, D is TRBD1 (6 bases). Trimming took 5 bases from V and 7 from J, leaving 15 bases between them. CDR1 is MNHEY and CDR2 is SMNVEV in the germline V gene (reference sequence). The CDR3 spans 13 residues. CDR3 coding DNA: TGTGCCAGCAGTCTTAAGGGGGTTAGAGAGCAGTACTTC. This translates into CASSLKGVREQYF.

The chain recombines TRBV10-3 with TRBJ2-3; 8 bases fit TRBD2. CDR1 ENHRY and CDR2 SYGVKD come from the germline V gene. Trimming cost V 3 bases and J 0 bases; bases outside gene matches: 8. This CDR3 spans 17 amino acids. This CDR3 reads CAISERGLAGSTDTQYF. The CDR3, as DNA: TGTGCCATCAGTGAAAGAGGGCTAGCGGGTAGCACAGATACGCAGTATTTT.

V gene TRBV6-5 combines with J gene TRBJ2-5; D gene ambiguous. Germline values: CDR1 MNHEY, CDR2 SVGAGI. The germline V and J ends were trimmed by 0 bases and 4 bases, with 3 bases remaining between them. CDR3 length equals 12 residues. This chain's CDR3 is CASSYSGETQYF. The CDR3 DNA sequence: TGTGCCAGCAGTTACTCGGGAGAGACCCAGTACTTC.

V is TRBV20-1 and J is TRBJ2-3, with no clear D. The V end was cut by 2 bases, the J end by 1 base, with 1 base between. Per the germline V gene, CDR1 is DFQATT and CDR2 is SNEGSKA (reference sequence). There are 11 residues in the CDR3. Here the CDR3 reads CSARRTDTQYF. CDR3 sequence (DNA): TGCAGTGCTAGACGCACAGATACGCAGTATTTT.

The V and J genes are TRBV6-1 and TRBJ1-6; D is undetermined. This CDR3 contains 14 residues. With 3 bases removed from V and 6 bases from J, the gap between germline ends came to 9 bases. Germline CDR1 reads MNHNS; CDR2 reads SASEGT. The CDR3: CASSDRRTNSPLHF. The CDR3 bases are TGTGCCAGCAGTGACAGGCGGACTAATTCACCCCTCCACTTT.

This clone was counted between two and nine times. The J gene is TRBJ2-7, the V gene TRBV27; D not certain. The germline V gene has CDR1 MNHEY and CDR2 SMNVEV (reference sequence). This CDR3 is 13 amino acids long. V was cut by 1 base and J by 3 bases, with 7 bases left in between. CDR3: CASSLLGNYEQYF. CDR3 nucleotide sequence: TGTGCCAGCAGTTTATTGGGGAACTACGAGCAGTACTTC.

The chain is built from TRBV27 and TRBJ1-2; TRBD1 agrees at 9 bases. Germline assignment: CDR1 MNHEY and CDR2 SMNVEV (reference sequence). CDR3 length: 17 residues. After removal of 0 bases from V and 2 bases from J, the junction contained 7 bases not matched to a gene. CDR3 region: CASSLSGGQGLNYGYTF. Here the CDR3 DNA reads TGTGCCAGCAGTTTATCGGGGGGACAGGGCTTAAACTATGGCTACACCTTC.

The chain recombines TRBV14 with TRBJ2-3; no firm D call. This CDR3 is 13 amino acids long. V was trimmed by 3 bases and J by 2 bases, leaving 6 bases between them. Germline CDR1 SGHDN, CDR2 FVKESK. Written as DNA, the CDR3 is TGTGCCAGCAGCCACAGGTCCACAGATACGCAGTATTTT. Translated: CASSHRSTDTQYF.

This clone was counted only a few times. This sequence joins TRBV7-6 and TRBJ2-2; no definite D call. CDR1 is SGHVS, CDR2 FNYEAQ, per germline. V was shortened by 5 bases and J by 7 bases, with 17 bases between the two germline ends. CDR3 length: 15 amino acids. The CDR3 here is CASSLRPIHGGELFF. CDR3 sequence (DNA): TGTGCCAGCAGCCTTCGACCGATACACGGCGGGGAGCTGTTTTTT.

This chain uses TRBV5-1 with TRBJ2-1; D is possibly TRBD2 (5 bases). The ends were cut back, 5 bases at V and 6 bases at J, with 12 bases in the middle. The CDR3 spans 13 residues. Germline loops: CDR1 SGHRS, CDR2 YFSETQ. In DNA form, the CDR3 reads TGCGCCAGCAGTAGGCTAGCCTCCAATGAGCAGTTCTTC. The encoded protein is CASSRLASNEQFF. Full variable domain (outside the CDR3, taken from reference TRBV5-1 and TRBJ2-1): KAGVTQTPRYLIKTRGQQVTLSCSPISGHRSVSWYQQTPGQGLQFLFEYFSETQRNKGNFPGRFSGRQFSNSRSEMNVSTLELGDSALYLCASSRLASNEQFFGPGTRLTVL.

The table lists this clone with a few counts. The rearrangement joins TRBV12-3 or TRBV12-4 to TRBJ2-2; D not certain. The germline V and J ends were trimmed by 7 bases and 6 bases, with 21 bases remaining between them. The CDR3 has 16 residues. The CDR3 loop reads CASTPRAAPGAGELFF. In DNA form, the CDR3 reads TGTGCCAGCACCCCTCGGGCGGCCCCTGGGGCCGGGGAGCTGTTTTTT.

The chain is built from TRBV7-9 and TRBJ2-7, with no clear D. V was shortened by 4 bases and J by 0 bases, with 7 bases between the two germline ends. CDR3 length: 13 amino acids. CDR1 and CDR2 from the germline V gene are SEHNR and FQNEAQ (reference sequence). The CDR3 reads CASSSDISYEQYF. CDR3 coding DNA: TGTGCCAGCAGCTCCGACATCTCCTACGAGCAGTACTTC.

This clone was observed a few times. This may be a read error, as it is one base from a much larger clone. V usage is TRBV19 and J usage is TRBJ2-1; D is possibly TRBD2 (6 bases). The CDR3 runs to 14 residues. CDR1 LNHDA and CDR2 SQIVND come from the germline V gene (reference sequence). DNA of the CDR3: TGTGCCAGTAGCATAGGAGGGACCTACAATGAGCAGTTCTTC. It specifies CASSIGGTYNEQFF.

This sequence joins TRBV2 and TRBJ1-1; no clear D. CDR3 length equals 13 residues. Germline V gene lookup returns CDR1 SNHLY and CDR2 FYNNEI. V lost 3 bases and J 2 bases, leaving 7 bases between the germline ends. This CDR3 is CASSENINTEAFF. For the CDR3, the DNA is TGTGCCAGCAGTGAGAATATAAACACTGAAGCTTTCTTT.

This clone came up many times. This chain's CDR3 is CASSFSQVGDTEAFF. The CDR3 DNA sequence: TGTGCCAGCAGCTTTTCCCAGGTAGGGGACACTGAAGCTTTCTTT. The chain is built from TRBV11-1 and TRBJ1-1, with D tentatively TRBD1 (5 bases). The CDR3 sequence is 15 residues long. V shed 3 bases and J shed 3 bases, with 14 bases lying between them. CDR1 SGHAT and CDR2 FQDESV come from the germline V gene (reference sequence).